This TCR beta chain appears in the sequencing data of a study of T cell responses to AZD1222 COVID-19 vaccine. General study points: Only after the peak T cell response were repertoires sampled. Donors were largely white British and mainly female; clonal diversity was possibly underestimated. Across the whole spike, CD4 TCRs peaked at regions 160-218 and 743-854.

This CDR3 is built from 14 residues. V was shortened by 1 base and J by 2 bases, with 8 bases between the two germline ends. Germline assignment: CDR1 KGHSH and CDR2 LQKENI. Libraries were prepared by immunoSEQ multiplex PCR; TCRdb keeps only in-frame clonotypes and omits some of them. The repertoire includes nearly 110,000 clones, roughly 88% of them detected once, and 5.1% sits in the top ten. Only one count was recorded for this clone. The antigen remains unidentified. The sequence was collected from an adult in good health. The chain couples TRBV18 to TRBJ1-2; D unresolved. The sequenced sample was peripheral blood, obtained on day 0 of AZD1222 vaccination. The CDR3 DNA reads as TGTGCCAGCTCACCACAAACACCGAACTATGGCTACACCTTC. It yields the protein CASSPQTPNYGYTF.